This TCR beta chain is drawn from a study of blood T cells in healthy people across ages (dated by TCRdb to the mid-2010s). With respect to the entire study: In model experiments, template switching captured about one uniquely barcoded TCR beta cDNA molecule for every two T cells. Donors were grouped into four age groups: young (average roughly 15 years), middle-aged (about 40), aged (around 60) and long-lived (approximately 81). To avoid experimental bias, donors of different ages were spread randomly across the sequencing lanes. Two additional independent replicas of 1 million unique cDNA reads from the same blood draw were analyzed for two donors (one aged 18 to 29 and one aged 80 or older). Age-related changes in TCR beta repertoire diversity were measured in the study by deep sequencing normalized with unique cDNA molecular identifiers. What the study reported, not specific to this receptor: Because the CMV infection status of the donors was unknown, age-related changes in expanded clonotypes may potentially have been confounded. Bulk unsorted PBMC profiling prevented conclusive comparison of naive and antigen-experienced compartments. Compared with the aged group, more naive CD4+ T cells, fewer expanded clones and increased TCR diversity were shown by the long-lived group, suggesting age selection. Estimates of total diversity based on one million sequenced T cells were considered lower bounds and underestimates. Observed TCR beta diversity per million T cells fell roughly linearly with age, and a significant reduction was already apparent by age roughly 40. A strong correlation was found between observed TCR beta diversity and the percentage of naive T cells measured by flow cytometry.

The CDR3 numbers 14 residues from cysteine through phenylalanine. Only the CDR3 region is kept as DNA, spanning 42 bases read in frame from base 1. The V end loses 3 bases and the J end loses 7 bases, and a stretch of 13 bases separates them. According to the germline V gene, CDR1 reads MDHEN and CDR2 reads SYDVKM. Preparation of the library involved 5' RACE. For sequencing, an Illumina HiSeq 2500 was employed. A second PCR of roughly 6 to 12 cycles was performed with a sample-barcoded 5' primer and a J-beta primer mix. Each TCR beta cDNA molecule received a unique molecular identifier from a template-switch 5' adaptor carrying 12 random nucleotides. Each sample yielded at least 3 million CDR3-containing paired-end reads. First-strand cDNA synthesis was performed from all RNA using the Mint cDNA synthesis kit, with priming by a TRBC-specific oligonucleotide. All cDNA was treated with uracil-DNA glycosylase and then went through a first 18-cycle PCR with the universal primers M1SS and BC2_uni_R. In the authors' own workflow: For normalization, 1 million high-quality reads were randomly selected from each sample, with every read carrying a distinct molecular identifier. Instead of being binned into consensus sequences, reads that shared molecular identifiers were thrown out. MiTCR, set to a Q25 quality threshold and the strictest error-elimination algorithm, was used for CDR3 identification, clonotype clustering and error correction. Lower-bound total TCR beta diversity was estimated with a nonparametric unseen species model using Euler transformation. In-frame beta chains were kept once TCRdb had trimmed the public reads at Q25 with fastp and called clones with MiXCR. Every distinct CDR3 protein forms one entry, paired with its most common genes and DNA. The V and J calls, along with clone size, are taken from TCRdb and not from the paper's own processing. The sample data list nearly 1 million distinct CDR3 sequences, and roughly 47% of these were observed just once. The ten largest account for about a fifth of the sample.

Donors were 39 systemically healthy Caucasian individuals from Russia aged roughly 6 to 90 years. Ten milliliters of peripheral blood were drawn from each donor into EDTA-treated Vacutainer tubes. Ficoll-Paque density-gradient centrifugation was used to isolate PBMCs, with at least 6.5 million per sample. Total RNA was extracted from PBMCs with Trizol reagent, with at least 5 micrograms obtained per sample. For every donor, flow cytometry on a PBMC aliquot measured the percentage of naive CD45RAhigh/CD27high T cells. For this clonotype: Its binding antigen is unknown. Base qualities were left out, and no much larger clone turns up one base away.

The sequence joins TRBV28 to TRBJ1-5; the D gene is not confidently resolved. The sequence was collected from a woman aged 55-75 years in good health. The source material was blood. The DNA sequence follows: TGTGCCAGCAGTTTTCCCATCGCGGCCCAGCCCCAGCATTTT. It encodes CASSFPIAAQPQHF. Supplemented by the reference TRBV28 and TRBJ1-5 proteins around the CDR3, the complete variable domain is DVKVTQSSRYLVKRTGEKVFLECVQDMDHENMFWYRQDPGLGLRLIYFSYDVKMKEKGDIPEGYSVSREKKERFSLILESASTNQTSMYLCASSFPIAAQPQHFGDGTRLSIL.